What follows are 15 T cell receptor beta chains derived from one specimen sequenced in a study of vaccination and CD4 T cells after COVID-19. Their specific antigens are unknown. Time point denoted: late sampling 161 to 241 days after vaccination in three convalescent patients. Treatment specified: approximately nine-day PBMC culture with coronavirus spike peptide pools or control peptides (ViraFEST assay). Sequenced with the Oncomine TCR Beta short-read assay was DNA taken from cultured CD4+ T cells. TCRdb re-called the PCR reads through MiXCR, storing one row per CDR3 protein. This sample has fewer than 20,000 distinct CDR3 sequences; around 50% occur once, and the top ten carry 20% to 25%. The material sequenced was CD4+ T cells from blood, cultured in vitro, taken about 7 months after SARS-CoV-2 vaccination. Receptor source: a human donor who had recovered from COVID-19.

The chain has TRBV7-3 and TRBJ2-3; 9 bases are a match to TRBD1. Trimming at V came to 4 bases and at J to 4 bases, leaving 3 bases not matched to a gene. CDR1 and CDR2 from the germline V gene are SGHTA and FQGTGA. This CDR3 is built from 14 residues. CDR3 protein: CASSWGQGADTQYF. In DNA, the CDR3 is TGTGCCAGCAGCTGGGGACAGGGTGCAGATACGCAGTATTTT.

The chain has TRBV6-1 and TRBJ2-7; 14 nucleotides line up with TRBD2. The closer fit of TRBJ2-1 to the DNA end suggests the J call may be wrong. This CDR3 comprises 16 residues. Looked up from germline, CDR1 is MNHNS and CDR2 is SASEGT. CDR3 sequence reads: CASSRTSGRSGNEQFF. The CDR3 nucleotides are TGTGCCAGCAGTCGGACTAGCGGGAGGTCTGGGAATGAGCAGTTCTTC.

The chain joins TRBV24-1 to TRBJ2-1; 7 nucleotides agree with TRBD2. CDR3 length: 17 amino acids. V shed 4 bases, J shed 13 bases, and the junction held 21 bases outside the gene matches. Germline CDR1 is KGHDR and CDR2 is SFDVKD. The CDR3 DNA reads as TGTGCCACCAGTGACCCTGGGCGACGTGGGCCTGGGAGGGAACAGTTCTTC. Its protein is CATSDPGRRGPGREQFF.

Only a few counts were recorded for this clonotype. The chain employs TRBV20-1 and TRBJ1-5; D unclear. The CDR3 consists of 14 residues. Between the trimmed V and J ends, which lost 4 bases and 0 bases, there was a span of 10 bases. Per germline, CDR1 DFQATT and CDR2 SNEGSKA (reference sequence). CDR3 in amino acids: CSATLRYSNQPQHF. The CDR3 DNA follows: TGCAGTGCTACGTTAAGATATAGCAATCAGCCCCAGCATTTT.

A single count supports this clonotype. The rearrangement links TRBV6-2 or TRBV6-3 to TRBJ1-2; weak D call: TRBD1 (5 bases). Trimming cost V 7 bases and J 7 bases, with 22 bases left between them. Germline V gives CDR1 MNHEY, CDR2 SVGEGT. CDR3 length equals 15 residues. The CDR3 sequence: CASNRLPGALSGYTF. The CDR3 DNA reads TGTGCCAGCAACAGGCTCCCAGGAGCCCTATCTGGCTACACCTTC.

This sequence joins TRBV6-1 and TRBJ1-6; no clear D gene. Germline V lookup: CDR1 MNHNS, CDR2 SASEGT. Trimming pared 6 bases from V and 7 bases from J, leaving 13 bases between. CDR3 length equals 14 residues. In DNA, the CDR3 is TGTGCCAGCAGACTTGACGCGTTGAATTCACCCCTCCACTTT. This translates into CASRLDALNSPLHF.

This clonotype showed up just a few times. The chain couples TRBV10-3 to TRBJ1-1; TRBD1 might be the D (5 bases). CDR3 length equals 16 residues. In germline, CDR1 is ENHRY, CDR2 SYGVKD. With 6 bases removed from V and 5 bases from J, the gap between germline ends came to 22 bases. CDR3 sequence reads: CAIREKGTIAGTEAFF. The CDR3, as DNA: TGTGCCATCAGAGAAAAAGGGACCATCGCCGGGACTGAAGCTTTCTTT.

The chain recombines TRBV20-1 with TRBJ1-5; 9 bases align to TRBD1. This CDR3 spans 14 amino acids. Trimming cost V 3 bases and J 6 bases; bases outside gene matches: 6. Germline CDR1 reads DFQATT; CDR2 reads SNEGSKA (reference sequence). CDR3 sequence reads: CSASRDRVGQPQHF. In DNA, the CDR3 is TGCAGTGCTAGTAGGGACAGGGTGGGTCAGCCCCAGCATTTT.

This chain uses TRBV20-1 with TRBJ2-1; 11 bases fit TRBD2. The CDR3 is made up of 18 amino acids. Trimming took 0 bases from V and 3 from J; bases not matched to a gene: 10. In germline, CDR1 is DFQATT, CDR2 SNEGSKA (reference sequence). The CDR3 loop reads CSARDHRLAGGVYNEQFF. For the CDR3, the DNA is TGCAGTGCTAGAGATCATCGGCTAGCGGGAGGAGTCTACAATGAGCAGTTCTTC.

This chain connects TRBV6-5 to TRBJ1-2, with TRBD1 as a possible D gene (5 bases). Trimming removed 2 bases from V and 8 bases from J, with 12 bases in between. Germline assignment: CDR1 MNHEY and CDR2 SVGAGI. This CDR3 has 13 amino acids. CDR3 amino acids: CASSYQGPGGYTF. CDR3 in DNA: TGTGCCAGCAGTTACCAGGGCCCGGGAGGCTACACCTTC.

This clonotype is judged medium-sized (0.01 to 0.1%). The V call is TRBV20-1, the J call TRBJ2-1, with 10 bases aligning to TRBD1. V was clipped by 0 bases and J by 2 bases; unmatched bases: 4. The V gene's germline CDR1 is DFQATT and CDR2 SNEGSKA (reference sequence). The CDR3 extends over 16 amino acids. CDR3 residues: CSARDIGQGAYNEQFF. CDR3 coding DNA: TGCAGTGCTAGAGATATCGGACAGGGGGCCTACAATGAGCAGTTCTTC.

A few counts support this clonotype. This chain connects TRBV20-1 to TRBJ1-2, with TRBD1 matching 7 bases. The length of the CDR3 is 12 residues. Germline values: CDR1 DFQATT, CDR2 SNEGSKA (reference sequence). V lost 5 bases, J lost 5 bases, and 5 bases stayed unmatched. CDR3 in DNA: TGCAGTGCTCCAACAGGGGTTTATGGCTACACCTTC. Protein: CSAPTGVYGYTF.

This clonotype ranks as large. The chain combines TRBV7-6 with TRBJ1-2; 8 bases map to TRBD1. CDR3 size: 16 residues. Germline V gene data show CDR1 as SGHVS and CDR2 as FNYEAQ. The trim removed 5 bases at V and 2 bases at J, leaving 10 bases unmatched. The CDR3 sequence is CASSPSSDRGNYGYTF. The CDR3 nucleotides are TGTGCCAGCAGCCCATCATCCGACAGGGGAAACTATGGCTACACCTTC.

This clonotype has only a few counts. The chain carries TRBV6-5 and TRBJ2-1, with D unresolved. This CDR3 is 16 amino acids long. The germline V gene encodes CDR1 MNHEY and CDR2 SVGAGI. V was shortened by 2 bases and J by 2 bases, with 13 bases between the two germline ends. CDR3 sequence (DNA): TGTGCCAGCAGTTACCGCAGGCATCGGCCCTACAATGAGCAGTTCTTC. Its protein is CASSYRRHRPYNEQFF.

V is TRBV5-1 and J is TRBJ2-5; D perhaps matches TRBD2 (7 bases). V lost 0 bases, J lost 4 bases, and 10 bases lay in between. From germline, CDR1 is SGHRS and CDR2 YFSETQ. The CDR3 consists of 14 residues. The CDR3 loop is CASSLVAGAETQYF. CDR3 nucleotide sequence: TGCGCCAGCAGCTTGGTTGCGGGGGCAGAGACCCAGTACTTC.